The 25 T cell receptor beta chains in this list originate from one sample, sequenced in a study of blood T cell repertoires in COVID-19. This table comes from immunoSEQ multiplex PCR, and its TCRdb copy is limited to in-frame clones, with some not included. Among around 95,000 clones listed, 80% were seen once. The sequencing sample was made of peripheral blood. The receptors here all came from an older man with active or convalescent COVID-19.

The genes are TRBV6-5 and TRBJ2-7, with D maybe TRBD2 (6 bases). The V end was cut by 5 bases, the J end by 2 bases, with 16 bases between. The length of the CDR3 is 15 residues. Germline V lookup: CDR1 MNHEY, CDR2 SVGAGI. The CDR3, as DNA: TGTGCCAGCAGTCAGGTGGGGGGTTGGGCCTACGAGCAGTACTTC. Translating it yields CASSQVGGWAYEQYF.

The V call is TRBV7-8, the J call TRBJ1-3, with D hard to call. This CDR3 has 15 amino acids. Trimming stripped 2 bases from V and 0 bases from J, with 8 bases between. The germline CDR1 and CDR2 sequences are SGHVS and FQNEAQ. The CDR3 region is CASSLQAGSGNTIYF. The CDR3 DNA follows: TGTGCCAGCAGCTTACAGGCCGGCTCTGGAAACACCATATATTTT.

This chain joins TRBV3-1 (or the pseudogene TRBV3-2) and TRBJ1-1, with 7 positions matching TRBD1. This CDR3 has 15 residues. Trimming removed 1 base from V and 1 base from J; junction bases left unmatched: 3. Germline assignment: CDR1 LGHDT and CDR2 YNNKEL (reference sequence). The CDR3 region has the DNA TGTGCCAGCAGCCAAGGGGCAGGGGGGAACACTGAAGCTTTCTTT. Its translation: CASSQGAGGNTEAFF.

This clone was observed once. In DNA, the CDR3 is TGTGCCAGCAGTTACCCACTAGCGGGAGAGAACAGTCAGACAGATACGCAGTATTTT. This sequence encodes CASSYPLAGENSQTDTQYF. The chain recombines TRBV6-2 or TRBV6-3 with TRBJ2-3; 11 nucleotides line up with TRBD2. From germline, CDR1 is MNHEY and CDR2 SVGEGT. The length of the CDR3 is 19 residues. V shed 2 bases and J 3 bases; nucleotides not matched to a gene: 13.

V and J are TRBV6-1 and TRBJ1-6, with 8 bases aligning to TRBD1. Germline CDR1 and CDR2: MNHNS and SASEGT. This CDR3 has 16 residues. V was pared by 4 bases and J by 6 bases, with 8 bases of the junction left unmatched. The CDR3 coding sequence is TGTGCCAGCAGTGTTCCCGGGACAGGTATTAATTCACCCCTCCACTTT. It codes for CASSVPGTGINSPLHF.

This clone was recorded only once. The chain carries TRBV3-1 (or the pseudogene TRBV3-2) and TRBJ1-1, with a weak D call TRBD1 (5 bases). Trimming pared 1 base from V and 12 bases from J, leaving 15 bases between. The CDR3 length is 13 residues. Germline-derived CDR1 and CDR2 are LGHDT and YNNKEL (reference sequence). The CDR3 nucleotides read TGTGCCAGCAGCCAAGGACCTGGGGCGTCGACTTTCTTT. It is translated as CASSQGPGASTFF.

The chain couples TRBV7-2 to TRBJ2-3; weak D call: TRBD2 (5 bases). Trimming stripped 0 bases from V and 6 bases from J, with 10 bases between. The CDR3 length is 14 residues. Germline CDR1 reads SGHTA; CDR2 reads FQGNSA. The CDR3 sequence is CASSLALGIDTQYF. The CDR3 region has the DNA TGTGCCAGCAGCTTAGCCCTCGGGATTGATACGCAGTATTTT.

The chain carries TRBV6-2 or TRBV6-3 and TRBJ2-4; D possibly corresponds to TRBD1 (5 bases). Germline V CDR1 and CDR2: MNHEY, SVGEGT. This CDR3 contains 15 residues. Trimming cost V 2 bases and J 6 bases, with 14 bases left between them. CDR3: CASSYTGTERNIQYF. The CDR3 DNA sequence: TGTGCCAGCAGTTACACAGGAACCGAAAGAAACATTCAGTACTTC.

This clone has a handful of counts. The chain combines TRBV27 with TRBJ2-2; 8 positions agree with TRBD2. J gave up 6 bases and V 5 bases, and 8 bases lay outside the gene matches. There are 15 residues in the CDR3. CDR1 MNHEY and CDR2 SMNVEV come from the germline V gene (reference sequence). CDR3 protein: CASSVAGRTPGELFF. The CDR3 DNA follows: TGTGCCAGCAGTGTAGCGGGGAGAACACCCGGGGAGCTGTTTTTT.

The genes are TRBV14 and TRBJ1-1, with 7 positions matching TRBD1. V dropped 0 bases and J dropped 6; count of bases not matched to a gene: 7. CDR3 length: 15 amino acids. The V gene's germline CDR1 is SGHDN and CDR2 FVKESK. The CDR3 nucleotides are TGTGCCAGCAGCCAAGATCGACAGGGTTTATCTGAAGCTTTCTTT. Protein product: CASSQDRQGLSEAFF.

The V gene is TRBV13, the J gene TRBJ1-1; 7 bases match TRBD1. There are 16 residues in the CDR3. Germline CDR1 is PRHDT and CDR2 is FYEKMQ (reference sequence). J gave up 10 bases and V 0 bases, and 14 bases lay outside the gene matches. The CDR3 coding sequence is TGTGCCAGCAGCTTAGGCCCGACGGGGACAGCCACGGGAGCTTTCTTT. It codes for CASSLGPTGTATGAFF. Full variable domain (outside the CDR3, taken from reference TRBV13 and TRBJ1-1): AAGVIQSPRHLIKEKRETATLKCYPIPRHDTVYWYQQGPGQDPQFLISFYEKMQSDKGSIPDRFSAQQFSDYHSELNMSSLELGDSALYFCASSLGPTGTATGAFFGQGTRLTVV.

The chain recombines TRBV4-2 with TRBJ2-3, with 9 bases fitting TRBD2. The junction had 5 bases not matched to a gene; V was cut back by 7 bases and J by 3 bases. The CDR3 loop spans 14 amino acids. The germline CDR1 and CDR2 sequences are LGHNA and YNFKEQ. CDR3 sequence: CASTSAGGTDTQYF. The CDR3 DNA reads as TGTGCCAGCACGTCCGCGGGGGGGACAGATACGCAGTATTTT.

The V call is TRBV6-1, the J call TRBJ2-2; weak D call: TRBD2 (5 bases). This CDR3 has 13 amino acids. V gave up 1 base and J gave up 7 bases, with 7 bases separating them. Germline lookup yields CDR1 MNHNS and CDR2 SASEGT. This CDR3 reads CASSEVGSGELFF. The CDR3 DNA sequence: TGTGCCAGCAGTGAAGTGGGGAGCGGGGAGCTGTTTTTT.

The chain combines TRBV3-1 (or the pseudogene TRBV3-2) with TRBJ2-2; TRBD2 might be the D (5 bases). The V and J ends lost 0 bases and 3 bases respectively, with 11 bases between them. CDR1 and CDR2 (germline): LGHDT, YNNKEL (reference sequence). The CDR3 contains 16 residues. The CDR3 here is CASSQEGRGYTGELFF. In DNA form, the CDR3 reads TGTGCCAGCAGCCAAGAGGGTCGCGGGTACACCGGGGAGCTGTTTTTT.

The chain has TRBV7-9 and TRBJ1-1; the D is unclear. V shed 1 base and J shed 3 bases, with 9 bases lying between them. CDR3 size: 14 residues. Germline CDR1 is SEHNR and CDR2 is FQNEAQ (reference sequence). DNA for the CDR3: TGTGCCAGCAGCTTAGTTGGTCAGTACACTGAAGCTTTCTTT. Translation: CASSLVGQYTEAFF.

This chain joins TRBV7-9 and TRBJ2-5; 7 bases fit TRBD2. The CDR3 runs to 15 residues. V shed 5 bases, J shed 2 bases, and the junction held 8 bases outside the gene matches. CDR1 and CDR2 (germline): SEHNR, FQNEAQ (reference sequence). The CDR3 sequence: CASSLGTIQQETQYF. CDR3 DNA sequence: TGTGCCAGCAGCCTCGGGACTATACAACAAGAGACCCAGTACTTC.

V and J are TRBV5-1 and TRBJ1-4; 11 nucleotides align to TRBD1. The germline V gene has CDR1 SGHRS and CDR2 YFSETQ. This CDR3 has 16 residues. The ends lost 0 bases at V and 6 bases at J; junction bases unmatched: 4. The CDR3 here is CASSLVGTGGDEKLFF. CDR3 bases: TGCGCCAGCAGCTTGGTTGGGACAGGGGGTGATGAAAAACTGTTTTTT.

The chain is built from TRBV5-1 and TRBJ1-6; unclear D gene. Germline loops: CDR1 SGHRS, CDR2 YFSETQ. V shed 7 bases and J shed 0 bases, with 11 bases lying between them. The CDR3 covers 15 residues. CDR3 amino acids: CASHLESSYNSPLHF. The CDR3 DNA sequence: TGCGCCAGCCACCTGGAGAGCTCCTATAATTCACCCCTCCACTTT.

J is TRBJ2-3 and V is TRBV6-2 or TRBV6-3; maybe TRBD1 (6 bases). Trimming took off 1 base at V and 2 bases at J, with 7 bases between the two ends. The length of the CDR3 is 14 residues. Germline V gene sequence: CDR1 MNHEY, CDR2 SVGEGT. In DNA form, the CDR3 reads TGTGCCAGCAGTTACTACAGGGTCACAGATACGCAGTATTTT. Translated: CASSYYRVTDTQYF.

This clone has only a few counts. This chain links TRBV6-5 with TRBJ2-5, with 7 bases fitting TRBD1. This CDR3 spans 15 amino acids. V trimming: 0 bases; J trimming: 1 base; junction bases outside the gene matches: 2. Germline loops: CDR1 MNHEY, CDR2 SVGAGI. The CDR3 region has the DNA TGTGCCAGCAGTTACTCCCACAGGGGCCAAGAGACCCAGTACTTC. Protein sequence: CASSYSHRGQETQYF.

V and J are TRBV7-9 and TRBJ1-1; no clear D gene. Trimming cost V 3 bases and J 6 bases, with 11 bases left between them. The CDR3 runs to 13 residues. Germline V CDR1 and CDR2: SEHNR, FQNEAQ (reference sequence). CDR3: CASSFLKRAEAFF. Written as DNA, the CDR3 is TGTGCCAGCAGCTTTCTTAAGAGGGCTGAAGCTTTCTTT. Combining the CDR3 with reference TRBV7-9 and TRBJ1-1 gives the whole variable domain DTGVSQNPRHKITKRGQNVTFRCDPISEHNRLYWYRQTLGQGPEFLTYFQNEAQLEKSRLLSDRFSAERPKGSFSTLEIQRTEQGDSAMYLCASSFLKRAEAFFGQGTRLTVV.

This CDR3 is CASSKDTNSNQPQHF. The CDR3 bases are TGTGCCAGTAGCAAGGACACAAATAGCAATCAGCCCCAGCATTTT. The V gene is TRBV19, the J gene TRBJ1-5; perhaps TRBD1 as D (5 bases). Trimming removed 6 bases from V and 0 bases from J, with 12 bases in between. Germline CDR1 reads LNHDA; CDR2 reads SQIVND (reference sequence). This CDR3 comprises 15 residues.

The rearrangement uses TRBV28 and TRBJ1-2, with 9 bases that match TRBD1. The J segment lost 7 bases and the V segment lost 2 bases, leaving 5 bases of the junction unmatched. The CDR3 covers 14 residues. Germline loops: CDR1 MDHEN, CDR2 SYDVKM. DNA of the CDR3: TGTGCCAGCAGTTTAATACAGGGGGCTCGTGGCTACACCTTC. Its protein is CASSLIQGARGYTF.

V is TRBV9 and J is TRBJ2-3; a weak D match, TRBD2 (6 bases). The CDR3 sequence is 15 residues long. Germline V gene sequence: CDR1 SGDLS, CDR2 YYNGEE. The V end was cut by 0 bases, the J end by 3 bases, with 11 bases between. As DNA, the CDR3 is TGTGCCAGCAGCGTAGGCGGGACTCAAACAGATACGCAGTATTTT. This sequence encodes CASSVGGTQTDTQYF.

The chain employs TRBV19 and TRBJ2-5, with TRBD1 identical over 9 bases. Trimming at V came to 3 bases and at J to 4 bases, leaving 15 bases not matched to a gene. Germline V CDR1 and CDR2: LNHDA, SQIVND (reference sequence). There are 18 residues in the CDR3. The CDR3 loop reads CASSIGGGTGTLRETQYF. The CDR3 coding sequence is TGTGCCAGTAGTATTGGCGGTGGGACAGGGACTCTCCGAGAGACCCAGTACTTC.